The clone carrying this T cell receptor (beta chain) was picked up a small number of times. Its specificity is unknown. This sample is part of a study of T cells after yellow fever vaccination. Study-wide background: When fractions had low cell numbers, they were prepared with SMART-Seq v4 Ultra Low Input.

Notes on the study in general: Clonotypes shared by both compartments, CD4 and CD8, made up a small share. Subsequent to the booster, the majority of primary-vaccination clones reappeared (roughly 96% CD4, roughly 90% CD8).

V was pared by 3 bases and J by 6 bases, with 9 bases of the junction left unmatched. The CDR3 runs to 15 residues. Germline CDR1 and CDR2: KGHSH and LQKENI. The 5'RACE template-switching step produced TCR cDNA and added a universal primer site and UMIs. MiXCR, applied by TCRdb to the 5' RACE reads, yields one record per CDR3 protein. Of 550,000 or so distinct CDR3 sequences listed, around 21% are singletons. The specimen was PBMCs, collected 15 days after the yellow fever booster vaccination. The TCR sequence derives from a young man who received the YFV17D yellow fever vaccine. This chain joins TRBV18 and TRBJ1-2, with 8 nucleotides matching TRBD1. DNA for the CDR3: TGTGCCAGCTCACCGATATTGCTACAGGGGGATGGCTACACCTTC. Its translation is CASSPILLQGDGYTF.